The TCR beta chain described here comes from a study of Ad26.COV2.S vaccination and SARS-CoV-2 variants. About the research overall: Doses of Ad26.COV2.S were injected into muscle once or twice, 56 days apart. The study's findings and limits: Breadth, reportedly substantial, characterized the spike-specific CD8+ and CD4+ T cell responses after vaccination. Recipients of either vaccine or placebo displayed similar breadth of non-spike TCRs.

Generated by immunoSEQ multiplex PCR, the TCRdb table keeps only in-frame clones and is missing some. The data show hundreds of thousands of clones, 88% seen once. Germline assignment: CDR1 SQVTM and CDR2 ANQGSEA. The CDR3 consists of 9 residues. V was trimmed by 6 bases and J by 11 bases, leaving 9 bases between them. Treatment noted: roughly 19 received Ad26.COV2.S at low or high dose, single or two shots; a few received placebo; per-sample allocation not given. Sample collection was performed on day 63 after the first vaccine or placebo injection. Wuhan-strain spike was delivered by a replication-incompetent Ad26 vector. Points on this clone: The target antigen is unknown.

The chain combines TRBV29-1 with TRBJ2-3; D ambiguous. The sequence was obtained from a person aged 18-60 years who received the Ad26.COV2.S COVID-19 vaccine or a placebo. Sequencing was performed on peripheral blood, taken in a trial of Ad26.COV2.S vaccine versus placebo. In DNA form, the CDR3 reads TGCAGCGTCGACTCCGGGCAGTATTTT. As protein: CSVDSGQYF.